One and the same sample provided the 5 T cell receptor beta chains below, sequenced in a study of control samples from healthy donors and cancer patients. Using immunoSEQ multiplex PCR, the repertoire was profiled, and TCRdb retains in-frame clones only, with some absent. The repertoire includes about 150,000 clones, nearly 95% of them detected once, and approximately 2.5% sits in the top ten. Material for sequencing was blood. The receptor set was obtained from a man in his fifties in good health.

The chain has TRBV28 and TRBJ1-1; 7 bases line up with TRBD1. V gave up 8 bases and J gave up 4 bases; unmatched junction bases: 10. CDR1 and CDR2 (germline): MDHEN, SYDVKM. This CDR3 is 14 amino acids long. CDR3 DNA: TGTGCCAGCGGTACACAGGGGAGGTTCACTGAAGCTTTCTTT. As protein: CASGTQGRFTEAFF.

The chain carries TRBV11-2 and TRBJ2-5, with D possibly being TRBD1 or TRBD2 (5 bases each). The length of the CDR3 is 15 residues. Germline-derived CDR1 and CDR2 are SGHAT and FQNNGV. V was trimmed by 0 bases and J by 5 bases, leaving 13 bases between them. The CDR3 protein is CASSLDLSGSETQYF. In DNA form, the CDR3 reads TGTGCCAGCAGCTTAGATCTGTCAGGGAGCGAGACCCAGTACTTC.

V gene TRBV21-1 combines with J gene TRBJ1-1. TRBV21-1 corresponds to a pseudogene. This CDR3 region has 15 residues. The CDR3 here is CASSKKQSPGDEAFF. The CDR3 nucleotides are TGTGCCAGCAGCAAAAAGCAGTCTCCCGGGGATGAAGCTTTCTTT.

V gene TRBV10-3 combines with J gene TRBJ2-1; D is unresolved. V lost 6 bases and J 5 bases, leaving 5 bases between the germline ends. The CDR3 has 11 residues. The V gene's germline CDR1 is ENHRY and CDR2 SYGVKD. The CDR3 here is CAIRVDNEQFF. CDR3 nucleotide sequence: TGTGCCATCAGAGTAGACAATGAGCAGTTCTTC.

V usage is TRBV6-1 and J usage is TRBJ1-1; the D gene is possibly TRBD1 (5 bases). V was trimmed by 2 bases and J by 0 bases, leaving 7 bases between them. The CDR3 consists of 14 residues. Germline V gives CDR1 MNHNS, CDR2 SASEGT. The chain's CDR3 is CASSEPTVNTEAFF. For the CDR3, the DNA is TGTGCCAGCAGTGAACCGACAGTGAACACTGAAGCTTTCTTT.